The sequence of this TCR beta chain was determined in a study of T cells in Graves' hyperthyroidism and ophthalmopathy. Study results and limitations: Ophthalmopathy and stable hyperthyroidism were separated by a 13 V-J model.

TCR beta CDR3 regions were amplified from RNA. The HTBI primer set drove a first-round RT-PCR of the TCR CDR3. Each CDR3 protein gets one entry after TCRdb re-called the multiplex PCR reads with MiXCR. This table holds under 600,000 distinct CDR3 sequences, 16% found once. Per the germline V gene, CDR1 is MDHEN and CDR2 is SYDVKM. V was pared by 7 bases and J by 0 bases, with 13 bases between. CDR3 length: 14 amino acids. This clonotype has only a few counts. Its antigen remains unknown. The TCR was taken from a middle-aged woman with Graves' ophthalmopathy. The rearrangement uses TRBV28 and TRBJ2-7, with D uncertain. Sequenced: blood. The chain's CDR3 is CASKKPGASYEQYF. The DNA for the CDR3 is TGTGCCAGCAAAAAACCTGGCGCCTCCTACGAGCAGTACTTC.